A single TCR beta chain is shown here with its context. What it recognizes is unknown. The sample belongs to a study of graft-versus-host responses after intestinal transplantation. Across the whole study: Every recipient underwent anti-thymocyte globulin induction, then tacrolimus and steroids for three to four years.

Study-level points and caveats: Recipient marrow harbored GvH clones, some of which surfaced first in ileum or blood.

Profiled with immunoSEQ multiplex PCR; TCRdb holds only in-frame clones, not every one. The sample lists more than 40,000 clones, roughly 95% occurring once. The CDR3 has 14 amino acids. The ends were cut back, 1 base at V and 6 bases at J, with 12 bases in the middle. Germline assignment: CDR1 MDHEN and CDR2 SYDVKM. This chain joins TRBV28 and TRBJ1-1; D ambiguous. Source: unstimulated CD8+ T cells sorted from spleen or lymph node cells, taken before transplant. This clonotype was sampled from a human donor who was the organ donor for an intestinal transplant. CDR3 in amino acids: CASSLYPGGPEAFF. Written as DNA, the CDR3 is TGTGCCAGCAGTTTATATCCAGGCGGACCTGAAGCTTTCTTT.